The source of this T cell receptor beta chain is a study of breast tumors, draining lymph nodes, adjacent tissues. Broader study findings: That most tumor T cells come from lymph nodes remained unproven. Tumor TCR diversity was below lymph nodes but above nontumor tissue. Data fit most tumor T cells coming from lymph node, expanding in tumor.

The CDR3 loop spans 13 amino acids. The germline V gene encodes CDR1 MNHEY and CDR2 SVGEGT. With V trimmed by 7 bases and J by 5 bases, 5 bases remained unmatched. At least ten counts were recorded for this clonotype. The antigen remains undetermined. Each CDR3 protein gets one entry after TCRdb re-called the multiplex PCR reads with MiXCR. This sample carries tens of thousands of distinct CDR3 sequences, 36% of them seen once, and the ten largest clones take about a tenth. Input material: breast tumor tissue. This sequence originates from a female donor with breast cancer. Some clones in this sample may be carry-over from other donors' samples. The chain recombines TRBV6-2 or TRBV6-3 with TRBJ2-5; 9 bases are a match to TRBD1. The CDR3 coding sequence is TGTGCCAGCAACTACAGGGGGCGGGAGACCCAGTACTTC. It encodes CASNYRGRETQYF.